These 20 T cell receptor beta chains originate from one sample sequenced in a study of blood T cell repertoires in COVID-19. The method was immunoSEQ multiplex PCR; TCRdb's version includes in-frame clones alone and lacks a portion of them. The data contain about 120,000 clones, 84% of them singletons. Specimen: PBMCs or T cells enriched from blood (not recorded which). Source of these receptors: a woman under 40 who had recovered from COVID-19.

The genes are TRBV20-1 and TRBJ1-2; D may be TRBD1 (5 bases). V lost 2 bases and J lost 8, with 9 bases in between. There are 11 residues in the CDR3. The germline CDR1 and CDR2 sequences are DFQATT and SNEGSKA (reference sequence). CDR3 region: CSARNSGGYTF. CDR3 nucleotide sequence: TGCAGTGCTAGAAACTCAGGGGGCTACACCTTC.

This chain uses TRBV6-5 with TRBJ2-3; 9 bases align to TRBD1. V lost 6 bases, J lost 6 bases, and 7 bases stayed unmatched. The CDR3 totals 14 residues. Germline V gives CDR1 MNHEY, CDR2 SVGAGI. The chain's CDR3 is CASRTGQGADTQYF. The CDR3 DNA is TGTGCCAGCAGGACGGGACAGGGAGCCGATACGCAGTATTTT.

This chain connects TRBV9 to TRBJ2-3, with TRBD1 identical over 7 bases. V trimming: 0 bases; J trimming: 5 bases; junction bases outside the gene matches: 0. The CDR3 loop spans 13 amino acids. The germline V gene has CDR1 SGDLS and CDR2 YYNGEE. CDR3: CASSVDRGDTQYF. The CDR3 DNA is TGTGCCAGCAGCGTAGACAGGGGAGATACGCAGTATTTT.

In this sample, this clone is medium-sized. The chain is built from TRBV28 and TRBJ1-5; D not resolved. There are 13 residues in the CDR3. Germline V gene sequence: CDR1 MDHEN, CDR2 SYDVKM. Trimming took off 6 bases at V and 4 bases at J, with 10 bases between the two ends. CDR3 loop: CASSTSLNQPQHF. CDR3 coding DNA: TGTGCCAGCAGCACAAGTTTAAATCAGCCCCAGCATTTT. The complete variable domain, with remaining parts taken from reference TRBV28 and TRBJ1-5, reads DVKVTQSSRYLVKRTGEKVFLECVQDMDHENMFWYRQDPGLGLRLIYFSYDVKMKEKGDIPEGYSVSREKKERFSLILESASTNQTSMYLCASSTSLNQPQHFGDGTRLSIL.

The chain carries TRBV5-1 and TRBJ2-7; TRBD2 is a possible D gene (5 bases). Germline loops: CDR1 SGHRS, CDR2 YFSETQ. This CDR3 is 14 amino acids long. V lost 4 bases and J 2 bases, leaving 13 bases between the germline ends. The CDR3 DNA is TGCGCCAGCAGCCCGGAGGCCAGCCCCTACGAGCAGTACTTC. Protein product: CASSPEASPYEQYF.

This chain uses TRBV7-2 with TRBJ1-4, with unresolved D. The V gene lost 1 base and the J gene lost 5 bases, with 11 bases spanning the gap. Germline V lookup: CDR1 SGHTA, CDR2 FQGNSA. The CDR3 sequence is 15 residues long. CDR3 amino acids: CASSLGPGANEKLFF. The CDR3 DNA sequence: TGTGCCAGCAGCTTAGGCCCAGGCGCGAATGAAAAACTGTTTTTT.

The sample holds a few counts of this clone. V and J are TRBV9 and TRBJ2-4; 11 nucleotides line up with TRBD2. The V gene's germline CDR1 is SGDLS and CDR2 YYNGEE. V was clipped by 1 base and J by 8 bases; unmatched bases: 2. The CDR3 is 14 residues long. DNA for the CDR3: TGTGCCAGCAGCGTAACTAGCGGGAGTGACATTCAGTACTTC. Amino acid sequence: CASSVTSGSDIQYF.

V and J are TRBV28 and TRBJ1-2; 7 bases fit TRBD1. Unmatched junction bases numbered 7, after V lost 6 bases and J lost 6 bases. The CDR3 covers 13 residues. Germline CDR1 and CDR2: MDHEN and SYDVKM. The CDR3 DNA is TGTGCCAGCAGAACAGGGGCGCCGGATGGCTACACCTTC. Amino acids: CASRTGAPDGYTF.

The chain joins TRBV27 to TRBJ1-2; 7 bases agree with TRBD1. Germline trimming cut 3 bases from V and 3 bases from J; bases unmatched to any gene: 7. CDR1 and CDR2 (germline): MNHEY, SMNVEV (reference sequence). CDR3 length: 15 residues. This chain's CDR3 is CASSFSPGTDYGYTF. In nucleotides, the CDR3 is TGTGCCAGCAGTTTCAGTCCGGGGACAGACTATGGCTACACCTTC.

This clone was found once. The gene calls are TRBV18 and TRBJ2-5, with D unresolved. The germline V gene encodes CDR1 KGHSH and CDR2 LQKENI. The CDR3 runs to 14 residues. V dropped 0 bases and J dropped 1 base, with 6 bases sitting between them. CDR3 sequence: CASSPPVSQETQYF. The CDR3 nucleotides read TGTGCCAGCTCACCACCGGTCAGCCAAGAGACCCAGTACTTC. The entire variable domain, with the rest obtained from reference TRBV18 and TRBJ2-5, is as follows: NAGVMQNPRHLVRRRGQEARLRCSPMKGHSHVYWYRQLPEEGLKFMVYLQKENIIDESGMPKERFSAEFPKEGPSILRIQQVVRGDSAAYFCASSPPVSQETQYFGPGTRLLVL.

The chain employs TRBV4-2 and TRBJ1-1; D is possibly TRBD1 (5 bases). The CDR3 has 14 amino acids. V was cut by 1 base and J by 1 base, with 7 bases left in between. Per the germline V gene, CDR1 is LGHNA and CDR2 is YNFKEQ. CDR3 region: CASSQGQQNTEAFF. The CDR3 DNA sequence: TGTGCCAGCAGCCAAGGACAGCAGAACACTGAAGCTTTCTTT.

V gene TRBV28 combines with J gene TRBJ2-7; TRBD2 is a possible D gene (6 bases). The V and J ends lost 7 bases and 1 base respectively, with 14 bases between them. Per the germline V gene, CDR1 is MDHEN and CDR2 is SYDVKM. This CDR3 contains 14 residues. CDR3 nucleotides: TGTGCCAGCATTTCGTGGGGGGATTCCTACGAGCAGTACTTC. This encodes CASISWGDSYEQYF.

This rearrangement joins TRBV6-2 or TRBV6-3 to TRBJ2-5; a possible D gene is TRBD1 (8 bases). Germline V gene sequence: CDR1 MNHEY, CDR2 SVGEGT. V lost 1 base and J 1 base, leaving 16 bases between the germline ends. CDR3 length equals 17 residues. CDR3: CASSYWEGQDFQETQYF. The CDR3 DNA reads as TGTGCCAGCAGTTACTGGGAGGGACAGGACTTCCAAGAGACCCAGTACTTC.

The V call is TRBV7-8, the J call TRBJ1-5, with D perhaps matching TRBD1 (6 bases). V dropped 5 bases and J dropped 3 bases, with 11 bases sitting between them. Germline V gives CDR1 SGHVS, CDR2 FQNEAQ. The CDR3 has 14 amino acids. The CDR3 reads CASSLRDINQPQHF. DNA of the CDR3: TGTGCCAGCAGCCTCCGGGACATCAATCAGCCCCAGCATTTT.

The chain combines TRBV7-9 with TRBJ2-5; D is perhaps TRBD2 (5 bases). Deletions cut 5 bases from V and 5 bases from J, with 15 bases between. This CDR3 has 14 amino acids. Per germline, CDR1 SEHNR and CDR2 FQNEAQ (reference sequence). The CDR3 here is CASSPGVIGETQYF. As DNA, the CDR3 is TGTGCCAGCAGCCCCGGGGTCATAGGGGAGACCCAGTACTTC.

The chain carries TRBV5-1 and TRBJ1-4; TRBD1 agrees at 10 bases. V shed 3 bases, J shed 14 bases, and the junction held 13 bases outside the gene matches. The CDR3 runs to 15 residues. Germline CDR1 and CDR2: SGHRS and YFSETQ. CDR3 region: CASSSGGQGNPWLFF. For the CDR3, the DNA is TGCGCCAGCAGCTCTGGGGGACAGGGGAACCCATGGCTGTTTTTT.

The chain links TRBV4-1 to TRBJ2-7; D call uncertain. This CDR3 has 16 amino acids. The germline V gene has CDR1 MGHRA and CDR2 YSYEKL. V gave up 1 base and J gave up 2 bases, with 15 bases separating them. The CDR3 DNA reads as TGCGCCAGCAGCCAAGTGAGTGTCGAAGCCCCCTACGAGCAGTACTTC. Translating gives CASSQVSVEAPYEQYF.

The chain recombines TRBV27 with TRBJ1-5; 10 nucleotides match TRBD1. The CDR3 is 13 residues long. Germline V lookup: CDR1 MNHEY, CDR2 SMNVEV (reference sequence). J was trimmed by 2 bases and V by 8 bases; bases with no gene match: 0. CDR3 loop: CASGQGGNQPQHF. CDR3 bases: TGTGCCAGCGGACAGGGGGGCAATCAGCCCCAGCATTTT.

The chain's CDR3 is CASSDRGRTNYGYTF. The CDR3 DNA follows: TGTGCCAGTTCGGACAGGGGGAGGACTAACTATGGCTACACCTTC. The rearrangement links TRBV28 to TRBJ1-2, with 10 bases identical to TRBD1. V trimming: 9 bases; J trimming: 0 bases; junction bases outside the gene matches: 7. There are 15 residues in the CDR3. Germline lookup yields CDR1 MDHEN and CDR2 SYDVKM.

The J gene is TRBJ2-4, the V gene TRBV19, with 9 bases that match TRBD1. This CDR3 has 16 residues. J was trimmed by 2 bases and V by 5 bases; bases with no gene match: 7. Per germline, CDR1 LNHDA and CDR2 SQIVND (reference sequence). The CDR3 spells CASSRAGTGSKNIQYF. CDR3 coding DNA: TGTGCCAGTAGTCGTGCCGGGACAGGGTCCAAAAACATTCAGTACTTC.